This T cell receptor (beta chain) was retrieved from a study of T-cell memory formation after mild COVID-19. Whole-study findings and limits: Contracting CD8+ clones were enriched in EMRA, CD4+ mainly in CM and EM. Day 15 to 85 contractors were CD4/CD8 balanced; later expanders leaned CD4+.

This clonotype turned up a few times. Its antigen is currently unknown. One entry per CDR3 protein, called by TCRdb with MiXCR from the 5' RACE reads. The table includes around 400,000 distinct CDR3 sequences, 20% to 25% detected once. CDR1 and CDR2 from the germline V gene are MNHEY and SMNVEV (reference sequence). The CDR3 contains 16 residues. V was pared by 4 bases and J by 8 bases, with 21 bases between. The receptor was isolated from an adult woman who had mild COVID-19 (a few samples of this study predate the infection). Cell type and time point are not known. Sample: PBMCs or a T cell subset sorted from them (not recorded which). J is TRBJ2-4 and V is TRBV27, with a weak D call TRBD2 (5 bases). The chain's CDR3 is CASSSTQASRGDIQYF. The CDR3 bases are TGTGCCAGCAGTTCCACCCAGGCTAGCCGGGGAGACATTCAGTACTTC.